A selection of T cell receptor beta chains follows, all from one sample in a study of shared T cell receptors in the human thymus. Measured with immunoSEQ multiplex PCR; TCRdb has only the in-frame clones, and not every one. The table includes roughly 710,000 clones, 70% to 90% detected once. These data were also reused for a study on human thymus T cells.

What was sequenced was thymocytes. These receptors were collected from a girl in the first two years of life with a congenital heart defect. CDR3s include the opening cysteine and the closing phenylalanine or tryptophan. The D gene is left open where the match is weak. A row's size may be missing; if present it is once, few, many or a size class.

v_call: TRBV4-2; clone_size: -; d_call: -; cdr3_length: 16; j_call: TRBJ2-1; cdr3_nt: TGTGCCAGCAGCCAAGGTCGGGGAAGGAGCCTCAATGAGCAGTTCTTC; cdr3_aa: CASSQGRGRSLNEQFF
v_call: TRBV27; clone_size: -; d_call: TRBD1; cdr3_length: 13; j_call: TRBJ2-7; cdr3_nt: TGTGCCAGCAGTCCCGGACAGGGCTACGAGCAGTACTTC; cdr3_aa: CASSPGQGYEQYF
v_call: TRBV4-1; clone_size: once; d_call: -; cdr3_length: 19; j_call: TRBJ1-5; cdr3_nt: TGCGCCAGCAGCCACGGCCAAAACAGGGAAGAACGATGGGGTCAGCCCCAGCATTTT; cdr3_aa: CASSHGQNREERWGQPQHF
v_call: TRBV5-1; clone_size: -; d_call: -; cdr3_length: 15; j_call: TRBJ2-4; cdr3_nt: TGCGCCAGCAGCTTGGAGGTGGGCGACAATTTCATTCAGTACTTC; cdr3_aa: CASSLEVGDNFIQYF
v_call: TRBV28; clone_size: -; d_call: TRBD1; cdr3_length: 15; j_call: TRBJ1-4; cdr3_nt: TGTGCCAGCAGTTGCAGACAGGGGAGTGTTGAAAAACTGTTTTTT; cdr3_aa: CASSCRQGSVEKLFF
v_call: TRBV5-4; clone_size: -; d_call: TRBD1; cdr3_length: 18; j_call: TRBJ2-7; cdr3_nt: TGTGCCAGCAGCTTATCGTCCGAAACAGGGGATTTGTCCTACGAGCAGTACTTC; cdr3_aa: CASSLSSETGDLSYEQYF
v_call: TRBV6-5; clone_size: once; d_call: TRBD1; cdr3_length: 15; j_call: TRBJ1-1; cdr3_nt: TGTGCCAGCGCGGGGACAGGGGTCTCAGTGGATGAAGCTTTCTTT; cdr3_aa: CASAGTGVSVDEAFF
v_call: TRBV27; clone_size: -; d_call: -; cdr3_length: 19; j_call: TRBJ1-2; cdr3_nt: TGTGCCAGCAGTCTGTCGAGTCAGGGTTTTAAAGAGGCATACTATGGCTACACCTTC; cdr3_aa: CASSLSSQGFKEAYYGYTF
v_call: TRBV6-6; clone_size: once; d_call: TRBD1; cdr3_length: 16; j_call: TRBJ1-2; cdr3_nt: TGTGCCAGCCAACCGGCAGGGGGCTTTACCAACTATGGCTACACCTTC; cdr3_aa: CASQPAGGFTNYGYTF
v_call: TRBV5-1; clone_size: -; d_call: -; cdr3_length: 12; j_call: TRBJ1-2; cdr3_nt: TGCGCCAGCAGCCCGTCGACGGGGGGCTACACCTTC; cdr3_aa: CASSPSTGGYTF
v_call: TRBV6-5; clone_size: -; d_call: TRBD1; cdr3_length: 13; j_call: TRBJ1-6; cdr3_nt: TGTGCCAGCAGGACAGGGAGAGATTCACCCCTCCACTTT; cdr3_aa: CASRTGRDSPLHF
v_call: TRBV19; clone_size: -; d_call: TRBD1; cdr3_length: 15; j_call: TRBJ2-7; cdr3_nt: TGTGCCAGTTCCAGACCGGGACAGGGGGCGCGTGAGCAGTACTTC; cdr3_aa: CASSRPGQGAREQYF
v_call: TRBV30; clone_size: few; d_call: TRBD1; cdr3_length: 20; j_call: TRBJ1-1; cdr3_nt: TGTGCCTGGAGTTGTACCCCCGAATCGGGACAGGGGAACCCAAACACTGAAGCTTTCTTT; cdr3_aa: CAWSCTPESGQGNPNTEAFF
v_call: TRBV11-2; clone_size: -; d_call: -; cdr3_length: 16; j_call: TRBJ2-5; cdr3_nt: TGTGCCAGCAGCTTAGATCTCACAGGCAACCAAGAGACCCAGTACTTC; cdr3_aa: CASSLDLTGNQETQYF
v_call: TRBV7-2; clone_size: -; d_call: -; cdr3_length: 15; j_call: TRBJ1-5; cdr3_nt: TGTGCCAGCAGCTCCTCGTATCAGGTGAATCAGCCCCAGCATTTT; cdr3_aa: CASSSSYQVNQPQHF
v_call: TRBV19; clone_size: -; d_call: -; cdr3_length: 13; j_call: TRBJ1-2; cdr3_nt: TGTGCCAGTAGTATAGGGCAGGGCTATGGCTACACCTTC; cdr3_aa: CASSIGQGYGYTF
v_call: TRBV30; clone_size: once; d_call: -; cdr3_length: 12; j_call: TRBJ2-7; cdr3_nt: TGTGCCTGGAGTCTTCAGGGGAGCGAGCAGTACTTC; cdr3_aa: CAWSLQGSEQYF
v_call: TRBV25-1; clone_size: -; d_call: TRBD1; cdr3_length: 12; j_call: TRBJ1-2; cdr3_nt: TGTGCCACCCTACGGCCAGGGGGGGGCTACACCTTC; cdr3_aa: CATLRPGGGYTF
v_call: TRBV28; clone_size: -; d_call: -; cdr3_length: 19; j_call: TRBJ2-7; cdr3_nt: TGTGCCAGCAGCCCTATAGGTTCACGAATTGGTCAGGGCGGCTACGAGCAGTACTTC; cdr3_aa: CASSPIGSRIGQGGYEQYF
v_call: TRBV5-6; clone_size: -; d_call: -; cdr3_length: 16; j_call: TRBJ1-2; cdr3_nt: TGTGCCAGCAGCTTGGTTTCGCGGAATTCTAACTATGGCTACACCTTC; cdr3_aa: CASSLVSRNSNYGYTF
v_call: TRBV7-9; clone_size: -; d_call: -; cdr3_length: 17; j_call: TRBJ1-2; cdr3_nt: TGTGCCAGCTCCCGGGCCGGGGGATGGAGGATTAACTATGGCTACACCTTC; cdr3_aa: CASSRAGGWRINYGYTF
v_call: TRBV7-2; clone_size: -; d_call: -; cdr3_length: 12; j_call: TRBJ1-6; cdr3_nt: TGTGCCAGCAGCGCAGGTGGCTCACCCCTCCACTTT; cdr3_aa: CASSAGGSPLHF
v_call: TRBV6-5; clone_size: -; d_call: TRBD2; cdr3_length: 15; j_call: TRBJ2-1; cdr3_nt: TGTGCCAGCACCGTAGCGGGGGGGCTGTGGAATGAGCAGTTCTTC; cdr3_aa: CASTVAGGLWNEQFF
v_call: TRBV27; clone_size: -; d_call: TRBD1; cdr3_length: 15; j_call: TRBJ1-1; cdr3_nt: TGTGCCAGCAGTTCCCTGGCGGACAGGGGGACTGAAGCTTTCTTT; cdr3_aa: CASSSLADRGTEAFF